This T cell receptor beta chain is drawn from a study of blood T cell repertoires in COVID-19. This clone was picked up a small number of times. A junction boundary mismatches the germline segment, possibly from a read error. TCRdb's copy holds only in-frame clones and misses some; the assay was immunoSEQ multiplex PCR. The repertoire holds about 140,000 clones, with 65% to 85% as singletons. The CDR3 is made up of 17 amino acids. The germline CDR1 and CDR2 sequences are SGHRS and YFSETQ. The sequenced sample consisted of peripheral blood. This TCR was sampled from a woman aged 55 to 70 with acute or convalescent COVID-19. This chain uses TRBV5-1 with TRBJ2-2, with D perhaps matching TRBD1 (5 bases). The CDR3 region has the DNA TGCGCCAGCAGCTACCTTCGTGGCAGGGCGAATACCGGGGAGCTGTTTTTT. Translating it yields CASSYLRGRANTGELFF.